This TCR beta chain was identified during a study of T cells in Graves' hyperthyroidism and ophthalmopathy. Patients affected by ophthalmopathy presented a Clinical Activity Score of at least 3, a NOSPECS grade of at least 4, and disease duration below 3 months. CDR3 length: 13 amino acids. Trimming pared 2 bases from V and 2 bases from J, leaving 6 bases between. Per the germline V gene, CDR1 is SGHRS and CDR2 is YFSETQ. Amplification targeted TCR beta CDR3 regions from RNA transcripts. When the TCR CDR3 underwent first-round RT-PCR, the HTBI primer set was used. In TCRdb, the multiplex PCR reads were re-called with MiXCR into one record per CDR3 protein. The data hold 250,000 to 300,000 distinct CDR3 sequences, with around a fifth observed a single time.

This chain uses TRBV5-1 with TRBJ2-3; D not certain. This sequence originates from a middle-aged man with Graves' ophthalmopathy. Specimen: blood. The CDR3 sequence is CASSFATTDTQYF. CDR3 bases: TGCGCCAGCAGCTTTGCAACCACAGATACGCAGTATTTT.